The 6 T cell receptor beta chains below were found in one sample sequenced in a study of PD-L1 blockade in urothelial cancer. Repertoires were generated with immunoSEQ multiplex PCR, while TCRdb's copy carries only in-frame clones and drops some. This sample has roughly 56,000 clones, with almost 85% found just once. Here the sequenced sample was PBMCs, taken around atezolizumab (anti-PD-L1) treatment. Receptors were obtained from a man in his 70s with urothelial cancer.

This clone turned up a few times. CDR3 nucleotide sequence: TGTGCCAGCAGCGTAACAGGGGGGGATGGCTACACCTTC. This sequence encodes CASSVTGGDGYTF. The J gene is TRBJ1-2, the V gene TRBV6-5, with 8 bases fitting TRBD1. In germline, CDR1 is MNHEY, CDR2 SVGAGI. V gave up 6 bases and J gave up 6 bases; unmatched junction bases: 6. The length of the CDR3 is 13 residues.

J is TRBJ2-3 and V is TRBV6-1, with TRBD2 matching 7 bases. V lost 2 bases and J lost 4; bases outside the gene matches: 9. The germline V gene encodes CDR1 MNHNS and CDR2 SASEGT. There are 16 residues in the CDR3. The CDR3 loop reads CASSERGGSSPDTQYF. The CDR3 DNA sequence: TGTGCCAGCAGTGAAAGGGGCGGGAGCTCCCCAGATACGCAGTATTTT.

CDR3 loop: CASSGGLAASQFF. In DNA form, the CDR3 reads TGTGCCAGCAGTGGGGGACTAGCGGCTTCGCAGTTCTTC. The chain joins TRBV2 to TRBJ2-1; 11 nucleotides match TRBD2. Germline-derived CDR1 and CDR2 are SNHLY and FYNNEI. Trimming cost V 4 bases and J 12 bases; bases outside gene matches: 5. The CDR3 spans 13 residues. Full variable domain (remainder filled in from reference TRBV2 and TRBJ2-1): EPEVTQTPSHQVTQMGQEVILRCVPISNHLYFYWYRQILGQKVEFLVSFYNNEISEKSEIFDDQFSVERPDGSNFTLKIRSTKLEDSAMYFCASSGGLAASQFFGPGTRLTVL.

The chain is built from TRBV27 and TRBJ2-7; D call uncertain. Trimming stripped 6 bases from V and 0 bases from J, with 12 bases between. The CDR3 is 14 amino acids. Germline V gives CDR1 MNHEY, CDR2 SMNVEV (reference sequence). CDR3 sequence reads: CASRKTLSSYEQYF. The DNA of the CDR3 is TGTGCCAGCAGGAAGACACTTAGCTCCTACGAGCAGTACTTC.

The CDR3 DNA reads as TGTGCCAGCAGTGAAAGCCAGGGGGCTGGAAACACTGAAGCTTTCTTT. It is translated as CASSESQGAGNTEAFF. The chain couples TRBV2 to TRBJ1-1; 8 bases are shared with TRBD1. V gave up 2 bases and J gave up 2 bases; unmatched junction bases: 7. The CDR3 spans 16 residues. The germline gives CDR1 SNHLY, CDR2 FYNNEI.

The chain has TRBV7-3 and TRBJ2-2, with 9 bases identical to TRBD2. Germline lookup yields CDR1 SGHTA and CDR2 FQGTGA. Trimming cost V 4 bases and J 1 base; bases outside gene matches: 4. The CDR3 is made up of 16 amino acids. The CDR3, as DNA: TGTGCCAGCAGCTCCCCGACTAGCGGGAACACCGGGGAGCTGTTTTTT. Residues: CASSSPTSGNTGELFF. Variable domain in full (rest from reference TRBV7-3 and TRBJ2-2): GAGVSQTPSNKVTEKGKYVELRCDPISGHTALYWYRQSLGQGPEFLIYFQGTGAADDSGLPNDRFFAVRPEGSVSTLKIQRTERGDSAVYLCASSSPTSGNTGELFFGEGSRLTVL.